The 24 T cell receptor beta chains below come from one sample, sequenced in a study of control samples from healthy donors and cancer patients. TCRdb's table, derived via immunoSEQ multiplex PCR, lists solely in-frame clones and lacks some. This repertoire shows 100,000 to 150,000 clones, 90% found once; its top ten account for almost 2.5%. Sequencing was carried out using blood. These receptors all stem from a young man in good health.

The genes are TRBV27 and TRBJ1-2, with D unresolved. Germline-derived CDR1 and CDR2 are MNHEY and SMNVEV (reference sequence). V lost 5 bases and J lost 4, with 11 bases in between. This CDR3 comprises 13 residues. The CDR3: CASSPKSRYGYTF. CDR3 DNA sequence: TGTGCCAGCAGTCCTAAATCGCGCTATGGCTACACCTTC.

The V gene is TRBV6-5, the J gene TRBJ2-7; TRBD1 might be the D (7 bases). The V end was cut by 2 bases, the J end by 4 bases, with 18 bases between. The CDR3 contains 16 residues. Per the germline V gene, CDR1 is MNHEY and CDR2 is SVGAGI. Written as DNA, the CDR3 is TGTGCCAGCAGTTACACGGGGGACAGATCCTCATACGAGCAGTACTTC. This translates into CASSYTGDRSSYEQYF.

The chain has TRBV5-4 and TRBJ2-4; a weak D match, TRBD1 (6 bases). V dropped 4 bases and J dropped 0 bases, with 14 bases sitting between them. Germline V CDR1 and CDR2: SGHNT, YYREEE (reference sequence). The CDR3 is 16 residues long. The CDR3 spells CASSQDSSLAKNIQYF. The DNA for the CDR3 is TGTGCCAGCAGCCAGGACAGTTCCTTAGCCAAAAACATTCAGTACTTC.

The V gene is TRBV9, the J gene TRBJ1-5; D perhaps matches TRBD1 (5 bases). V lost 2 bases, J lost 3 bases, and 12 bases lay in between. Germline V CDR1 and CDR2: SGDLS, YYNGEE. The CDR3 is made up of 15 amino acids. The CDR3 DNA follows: TGTGCCAGCAGCGTCTTTGACAGACCCAATCAGCCCCAGCATTTT. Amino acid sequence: CASSVFDRPNQPQHF.

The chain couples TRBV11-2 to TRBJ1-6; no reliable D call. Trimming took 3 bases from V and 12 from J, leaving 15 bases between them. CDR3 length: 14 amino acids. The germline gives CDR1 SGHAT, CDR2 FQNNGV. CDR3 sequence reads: CASSFGELFLPLHF. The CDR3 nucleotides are TGTGCCAGCAGCTTTGGGGAGCTTTTTTTACCCCTCCACTTT.

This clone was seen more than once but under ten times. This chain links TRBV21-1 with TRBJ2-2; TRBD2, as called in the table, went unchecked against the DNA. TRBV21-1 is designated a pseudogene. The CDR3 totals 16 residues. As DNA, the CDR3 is TGTGCCAGCAGCAAGCAATACCGACTAGCGGCCGGGGAGCTGTTTTTT. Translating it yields CASSKQYRLAAGELFF.

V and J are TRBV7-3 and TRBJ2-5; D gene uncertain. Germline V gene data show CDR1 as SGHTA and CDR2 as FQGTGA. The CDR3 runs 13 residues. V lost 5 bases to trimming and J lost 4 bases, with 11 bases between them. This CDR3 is CASSQGPLETQYF. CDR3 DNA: TGTGCCAGCAGCCAAGGACCATTAGAGACCCAGTACTTC.

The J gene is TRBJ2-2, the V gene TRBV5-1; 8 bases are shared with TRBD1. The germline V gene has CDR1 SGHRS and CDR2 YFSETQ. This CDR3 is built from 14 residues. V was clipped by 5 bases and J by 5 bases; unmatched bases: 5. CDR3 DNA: TGCGCCAGCAGGACGGGACAGGTGACCGGGGAGCTGTTTTTT. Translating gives CASRTGQVTGELFF.

CDR3 bases: TGTGCCACCAGCAGAGTGAGGGCCTCTAATGAAAAACTGTTTTTT. Translated: CATSRVRASNEKLFF. The rearrangement joins TRBV15 to TRBJ1-4, with no clear D. The germline V gene has CDR1 LNHNV and CDR2 YYDKDF (reference sequence). This CDR3 comprises 15 residues. V lost 1 base and J lost 3, with 9 bases in between.

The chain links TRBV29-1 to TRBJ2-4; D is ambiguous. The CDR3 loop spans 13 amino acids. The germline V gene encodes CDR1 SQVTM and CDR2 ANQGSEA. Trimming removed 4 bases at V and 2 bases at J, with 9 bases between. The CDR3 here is CSVVGFSKNIQYF. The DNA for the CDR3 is TGCAGCGTTGTGGGATTTTCCAAAAACATTCAGTACTTC.

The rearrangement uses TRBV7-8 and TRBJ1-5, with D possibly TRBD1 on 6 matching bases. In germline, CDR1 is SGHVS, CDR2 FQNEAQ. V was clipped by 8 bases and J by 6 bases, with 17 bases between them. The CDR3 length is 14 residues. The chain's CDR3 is CASAEGGLSQPQHF. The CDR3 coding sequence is TGTGCCAGCGCAGAGGGGGGTCTAAGTCAGCCCCAGCATTTT.

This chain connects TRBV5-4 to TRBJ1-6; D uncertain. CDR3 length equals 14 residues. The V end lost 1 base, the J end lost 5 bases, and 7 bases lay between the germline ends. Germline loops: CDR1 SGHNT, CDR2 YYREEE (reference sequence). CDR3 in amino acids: CASSLLADNSPLHF. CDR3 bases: TGTGCCAGCAGCTTGCTGGCAGATAATTCACCCCTCCACTTT.

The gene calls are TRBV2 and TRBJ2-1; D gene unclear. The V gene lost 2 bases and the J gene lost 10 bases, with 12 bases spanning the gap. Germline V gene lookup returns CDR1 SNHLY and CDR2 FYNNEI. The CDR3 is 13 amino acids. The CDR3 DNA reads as TGTGCCAGCAGTGAATTGTCCGGGCTAGAGCAGTTCTTC. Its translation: CASSELSGLEQFF.

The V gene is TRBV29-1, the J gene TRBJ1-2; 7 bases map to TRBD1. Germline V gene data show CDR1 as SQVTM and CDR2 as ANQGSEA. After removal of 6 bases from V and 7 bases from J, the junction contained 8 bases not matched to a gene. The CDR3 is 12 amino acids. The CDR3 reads CSVAGGPSGYTF. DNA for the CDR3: TGCAGCGTCGCAGGGGGTCCCTCTGGCTACACCTTC.

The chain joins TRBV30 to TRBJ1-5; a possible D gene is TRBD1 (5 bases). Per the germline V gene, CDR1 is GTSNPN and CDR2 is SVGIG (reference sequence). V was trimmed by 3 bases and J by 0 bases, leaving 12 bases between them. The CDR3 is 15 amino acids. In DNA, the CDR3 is TGTGCCTGGAGGACGTCGACAGATAGCAATCAGCCCCAGCATTTT. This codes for CAWRTSTDSNQPQHF.

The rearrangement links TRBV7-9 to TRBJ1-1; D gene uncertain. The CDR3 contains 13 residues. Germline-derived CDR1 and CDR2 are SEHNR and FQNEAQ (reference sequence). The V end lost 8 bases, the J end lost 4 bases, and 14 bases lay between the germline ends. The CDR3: CASSESPRTEAFF. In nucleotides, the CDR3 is TGTGCCAGCTCTGAATCCCCCCGCACTGAAGCTTTCTTT.

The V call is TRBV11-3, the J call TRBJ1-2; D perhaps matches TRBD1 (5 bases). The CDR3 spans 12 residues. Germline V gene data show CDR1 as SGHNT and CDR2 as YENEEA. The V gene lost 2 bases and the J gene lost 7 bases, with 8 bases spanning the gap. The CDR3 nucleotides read TGTGCCAGCAGCTTACTGGGGGGTGGCTACACCTTC. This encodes CASSLLGGGYTF.

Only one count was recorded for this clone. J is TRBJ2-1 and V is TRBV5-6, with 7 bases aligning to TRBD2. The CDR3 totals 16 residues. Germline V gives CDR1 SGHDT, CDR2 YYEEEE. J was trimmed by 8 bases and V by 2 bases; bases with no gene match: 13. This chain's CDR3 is CASSFFSSGSMDEQFF. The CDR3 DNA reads TGTGCCAGCAGCTTTTTTTCTAGCGGAAGTATGGATGAGCAGTTCTTC.

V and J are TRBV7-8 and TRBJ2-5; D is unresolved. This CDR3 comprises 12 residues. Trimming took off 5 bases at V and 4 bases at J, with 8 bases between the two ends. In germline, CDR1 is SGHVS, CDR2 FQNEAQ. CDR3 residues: CASSLGPETQYF. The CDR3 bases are TGTGCCAGCAGCCTGGGCCCAGAGACCCAGTACTTC.

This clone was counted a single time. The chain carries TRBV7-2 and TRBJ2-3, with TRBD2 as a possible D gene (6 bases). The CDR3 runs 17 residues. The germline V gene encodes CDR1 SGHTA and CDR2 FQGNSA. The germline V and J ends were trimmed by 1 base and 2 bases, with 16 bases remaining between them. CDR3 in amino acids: CASSLGVTGRLTDTQYF. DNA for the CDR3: TGTGCCAGCAGCTTAGGGGTGACCGGGAGACTCACAGATACGCAGTATTTT.

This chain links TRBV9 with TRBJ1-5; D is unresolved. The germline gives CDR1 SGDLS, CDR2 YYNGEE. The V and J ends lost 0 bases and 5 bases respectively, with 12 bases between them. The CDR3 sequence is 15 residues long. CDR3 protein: CASSVEGSPYQPQHF. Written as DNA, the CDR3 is TGTGCCAGCAGCGTAGAAGGCAGTCCTTATCAGCCCCAGCATTTT.

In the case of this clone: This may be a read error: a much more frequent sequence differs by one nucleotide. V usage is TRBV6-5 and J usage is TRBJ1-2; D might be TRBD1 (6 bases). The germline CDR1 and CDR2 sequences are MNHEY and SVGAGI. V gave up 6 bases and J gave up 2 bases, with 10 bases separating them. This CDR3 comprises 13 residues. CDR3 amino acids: CASRRQGNYGYTF. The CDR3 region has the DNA TGTGCCAGCAGACGTCAGGGGAACTATGGCTACACCTTC.

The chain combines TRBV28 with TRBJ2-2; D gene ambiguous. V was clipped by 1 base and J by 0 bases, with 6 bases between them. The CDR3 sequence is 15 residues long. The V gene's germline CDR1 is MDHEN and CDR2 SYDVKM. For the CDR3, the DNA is TGTGCCAGCAGTTTATTCGGATCGAACACCGGGGAGCTGTTTTTT. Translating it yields CASSLFGSNTGELFF.

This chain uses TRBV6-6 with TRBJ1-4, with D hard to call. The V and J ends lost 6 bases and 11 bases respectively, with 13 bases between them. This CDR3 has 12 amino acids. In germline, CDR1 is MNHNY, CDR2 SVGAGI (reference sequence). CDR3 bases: TGTGCCAGCAGATTGCCAGGAGACAAACTGTTTTTT. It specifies CASRLPGDKLFF.